These 28 T cell receptor beta chains share one sample of origin, sequenced in a study of blood T cell repertoires in COVID-19. TCRdb's table, derived via immunoSEQ multiplex PCR, lists solely in-frame clones and lacks some. This sample yields about 96,000 clones, of which roughly 90% are seen a single time; more than 3.5% belongs to the top ten. Material: peripheral blood. The origin of the receptors is a human donor with COVID-19, enrolled during active disease. The donor label of this sample is uncertain.

The rearrangement links TRBV5-1 to TRBJ2-2; 11 bases align to TRBD2. This CDR3 has 18 residues. The ends lost 3 bases at V and 4 bases at J; junction bases unmatched: 11. Looked up from germline, CDR1 is SGHRS and CDR2 is YFSETQ. The CDR3 region has the DNA TGCGCCAGCAGCTCGCCTACACCTAGCGGGGGGCGCACCGGGGAGCTGTTTTTT. Protein sequence: CASSSPTPSGGRTGELFF.

The V and J genes are TRBV5-6 and TRBJ2-7, with TRBD1 matching over 9 bases. V dropped 3 bases and J dropped 3; count of bases not matched to a gene: 7. Germline CDR1 SGHDT, CDR2 YYEEEE. The CDR3 is 15 residues long. This CDR3 reads CASSWGSGQGYEQYF. The DNA for the CDR3 is TGTGCCAGCAGCTGGGGCTCGGGACAGGGCTACGAGCAGTACTTC. Using reference TRBV5-6 and TRBJ2-7 for the parts outside the CDR3, the full variable domain is DAGVTQSPTHLIKTRGQQVTLRCSPKSGHDTVSWYQQALGQGPQFIFQYYEEEERQRGNFPDRFSGHQFPNYSSELNVNALLLGDSALYLCASSWGSGQGYEQYFGPGTRLTVT.

This clone showed up many times. The chain combines TRBV25-1 with TRBJ1-4, with a weak D call TRBD1 (5 bases). Trimming removed 0 bases at V and 2 bases at J, with 7 bases between. This CDR3 spans 15 amino acids. Germline CDR1 and CDR2: MGHDK and SYGVNS. In DNA form, the CDR3 reads TGTGCCAGCAGTGAATACCGGGGGACTAATGAAAAACTGTTTTTT. As protein: CASSEYRGTNEKLFF.

V is TRBV3-1 (or the pseudogene TRBV3-2) and J is TRBJ2-7; D is possibly TRBD2 (5 bases). Germline CDR1 reads LGHDT; CDR2 reads YNNKEL (reference sequence). The CDR3 contains 13 residues. V was shortened by 4 bases and J by 3 bases, with 10 bases between the two germline ends. The CDR3 DNA sequence: TGTGCCAGCAGCCCCCCCGCGGGCTACGAGCAGTACTTC. Residues: CASSPPAGYEQYF.

This chain connects TRBV6-5 to TRBJ2-5; 9 bases match TRBD1. Trimming removed 2 bases from V and 5 bases from J; junction bases left unmatched: 9. This CDR3 comprises 16 residues. The germline CDR1 and CDR2 sequences are MNHEY and SVGAGI. The CDR3 coding sequence is TGTGCCAGCAGTTACGCCCCACAGGGGGCGGGGGAGACCCAGTACTTC. Its translation: CASSYAPQGAGETQYF.

The chain recombines TRBV2 with TRBJ1-5; D ambiguous. Germline V gene lookup returns CDR1 SNHLY and CDR2 FYNNEI. The CDR3 is made up of 12 amino acids. V lost 1 base and J 7 bases, leaving 5 bases between the germline ends. The CDR3 loop is CASSEVSQPQHF. In DNA, the CDR3 is TGTGCCAGCAGTGAAGTATCGCAGCCCCAGCATTTT.

V is TRBV19 and J is TRBJ2-7; 7 nucleotides line up with TRBD1. V was clipped by 3 bases and J by 2 bases; unmatched bases: 10. CDR3 length: 16 residues. CDR1 and CDR2 from the germline V gene are LNHDA and SQIVND (reference sequence). The CDR3 bases are TGTGCCAGTAGTATGGGGCCGGACAGGACCACCTACGAGCAGTACTTC. Amino acid sequence: CASSMGPDRTTYEQYF.

The chain carries TRBV27 and TRBJ1-1; D is perhaps TRBD1 (5 bases). V was shortened by 6 bases and J by 3 bases, with 17 bases between the two germline ends. Germline V gene sequence: CDR1 MNHEY, CDR2 SMNVEV (reference sequence). The CDR3 consists of 15 residues. CDR3 sequence (DNA): TGTGCCAGCAGGCCGCCAGGGTCTGGGGACACTGAAGCTTTCTTT. It encodes CASRPPGSGDTEAFF.

The chain couples TRBV5-1 to TRBJ1-5; perhaps TRBD1 as D (5 bases). There are 16 residues in the CDR3. V lost 4 bases to trimming and J lost 4 bases, with 18 bases between them. Germline V gene lookup returns CDR1 SGHRS and CDR2 YFSETQ. The DNA for the CDR3 is TGCGCCAGCAGCCCTCCTCGGGGGGGGACTAATCAGCCCCAGCATTTT. Protein: CASSPPRGGTNQPQHF.

This chain links TRBV28 with TRBJ1-4, with 7 bases aligning to TRBD1. The V gene end was trimmed by 7 bases and the J gene end by 0 bases; junction bases not matched to a gene: 5. CDR3 length: 15 amino acids. CDR1 MDHEN and CDR2 SYDVKM come from the germline V gene. As DNA, the CDR3 is TGTGCCAGCATATTCACAGGGGCAACTAATGAAAAACTGTTTTTT. This translates into CASIFTGATNEKLFF.

The J gene is TRBJ2-2, the V gene TRBV7-8; a possible D gene is TRBD1 (5 bases). CDR1 is SGHVS and CDR2 is FQNEAQ in the germline V gene. This CDR3 is built from 19 residues. With 5 bases removed from V and 5 bases from J, the gap between germline ends came to 27 bases. Here the CDR3 DNA reads TGTGCCAGCAGCCTTCTCCAGAGACGCGGACATGGGTGGACCGGGGAGCTGTTTTTT. This encodes CASSLLQRRGHGWTGELFF.

V is TRBV4-1 and J is TRBJ1-2, with a possible D match to TRBD1 (5 bases). The ends were cut back, 4 bases at V and 4 bases at J, with 16 bases in the middle. Germline loops: CDR1 MGHRA, CDR2 YSYEKL. The length of the CDR3 is 15 residues. CDR3 loop: CASSLNPQGGYGYTF. The CDR3 coding sequence is TGCGCCAGCAGCCTAAATCCTCAGGGAGGCTATGGCTACACCTTC.

This chain uses TRBV5-1 with TRBJ2-5; TRBD1 might be the D (5 bases). The germline gives CDR1 SGHRS, CDR2 YFSETQ. The CDR3 runs 15 residues. Trimming cost V 2 bases and J 0 bases, with 11 bases left between them. The CDR3 protein is CASSLGAANQETQYF. Written as DNA, the CDR3 is TGCGCCAGCAGCTTAGGGGCAGCTAACCAAGAGACCCAGTACTTC.

The chain uses TRBV20-1 and TRBJ2-2; D not resolved. Germline V gene lookup returns CDR1 DFQATT and CDR2 SNEGSKA (reference sequence). This CDR3 is built from 11 residues. The V gene lost 6 bases and the J gene lost 7 bases, with 9 bases spanning the gap. The CDR3 sequence is CSATRNGELFF. CDR3 sequence (DNA): TGCAGTGCGACCAGGAACGGGGAGCTGTTTTTT.

The J gene is TRBJ1-2, the V gene TRBV4-2; the match to TRBD1 covers 11 bases. The CDR3 loop spans 17 amino acids. The junction had 8 bases not matched to a gene; V was cut back by 1 base and J by 4 bases. CDR1 is LGHNA and CDR2 is YNFKEQ in the germline V gene. Here the CDR3 reads CASSQGFEDRGPYGYTF. CDR3 nucleotides: TGTGCCAGCAGCCAAGGATTCGAGGACAGGGGGCCCTATGGCTACACCTTC.

The V and J genes are TRBV20-1 and TRBJ1-5, with D tentatively TRBD1 (6 bases). Germline lookup yields CDR1 DFQATT and CDR2 SNEGSKA (reference sequence). The CDR3 is made up of 14 amino acids. With 3 bases removed from V and 1 base from J, the gap between germline ends came to 10 bases. The DNA for the CDR3 is TGCAGTGCTAGTGAGGGGGGAAGCAATCAGCCCCAGCATTTT. Protein product: CSASEGGSNQPQHF.

V usage is TRBV7-3 and J usage is TRBJ2-2; perhaps TRBD2 as D (6 bases). This CDR3 comprises 13 residues. Germline V gene data show CDR1 as SGHTA and CDR2 as FQGTGA. V dropped 3 bases and J dropped 6 bases, with 8 bases sitting between them. CDR3 protein: CASSFSGSGELFF. The CDR3 DNA reads as TGTGCCAGCAGCTTCAGCGGGTCCGGGGAGCTGTTTTTT.

A single count supports this clone. The V gene is TRBV5-1, the J gene TRBJ1-1; D unresolved. The germline gives CDR1 SGHRS, CDR2 YFSETQ. The CDR3 has 14 amino acids. V lost 5 bases and J 0 bases, leaving 11 bases between the germline ends. The CDR3 DNA sequence: TGCGCCAGCAGTAGGGCGGGCATGAACACTGAAGCTTTCTTT. Encoded protein: CASSRAGMNTEAFF.

J is TRBJ1-1 and V is TRBV28; no reliable D call. The CDR3 totals 14 residues. Trimming pared 5 bases from V and 0 bases from J, leaving 10 bases between. Looked up from germline, CDR1 is MDHEN and CDR2 is SYDVKM. The CDR3 sequence is CASSRVFMNTEAFF. DNA for the CDR3: TGTGCCAGCAGTCGGGTCTTTATGAACACTGAAGCTTTCTTT.

The chain carries TRBV19 and TRBJ1-1, with D tentatively TRBD1 (5 bases). This CDR3 comprises 15 residues. Germline V CDR1 and CDR2: LNHDA, SQIVND (reference sequence). Trimming removed 3 bases at V and 1 base at J, with 12 bases between. Written as DNA, the CDR3 is TGTGCCAGTAGTATGGGGGGAGTATGGAACACTGAAGCTTTCTTT. It translates to CASSMGGVWNTEAFF.

The chain recombines TRBV7-3 with TRBJ2-3; D unclear. This CDR3 contains 13 residues. Trimming pared 4 bases from V and 4 bases from J, leaving 9 bases between. Germline loops: CDR1 SGHTA, CDR2 FQGTGA. CDR3 residues: CASSWNQADTQYF. The CDR3 nucleotides are TGTGCCAGCAGCTGGAATCAGGCAGATACGCAGTATTTT.

The chain is built from TRBV20-1 and TRBJ2-5; D not resolved. The V end was cut by 6 bases, the J end by 4 bases, with 9 bases between. Germline CDR1 DFQATT, CDR2 SNEGSKA (reference sequence). CDR3 size: 11 residues. The CDR3 bases are TGCAGTGCCAACGTACTAGAGACCCAGTACTTC. As protein: CSANVLETQYF.

The rearrangement links TRBV19 to TRBJ2-3, with TRBD1 as a possible D gene (5 bases). Germline CDR1 LNHDA, CDR2 SQIVND (reference sequence). The CDR3 loop spans 14 amino acids. Trimming removed 7 bases from V and 0 bases from J, with 11 bases in between. The CDR3 is CASTRQKSTDTQYF. The CDR3 nucleotides are TGTGCCAGTACTAGACAGAAAAGCACAGATACGCAGTATTTT.

The chain joins TRBV19 to TRBJ1-1; D unresolved. The CDR3 has 14 residues. The germline V gene encodes CDR1 LNHDA and CDR2 SQIVND (reference sequence). V was pared by 6 bases and J by 1 base, with 12 bases between. CDR3 nucleotide sequence: TGTGCCAGTAGCGCGCGACAAGGGAACACTGAAGCTTTCTTT. Translation: CASSARQGNTEAFF.

The chain joins TRBV5-1 to TRBJ2-7; D not certain. The CDR3 is 12 residues long. Trimming stripped 0 bases from V and 5 bases from J, with 6 bases between. The germline V gene has CDR1 SGHRS and CDR2 YFSETQ. CDR3 sequence reads: CASSLGADEQYF. The CDR3 bases are TGCGCCAGCAGCTTGGGCGCGGACGAGCAGTACTTC.

Regarding this clone: An end of the junction does not agree with germline; a read error may underlie this. This sequence joins TRBV10-2 and TRBJ1-2, with 7 bases matching TRBD1. The CDR3 is made up of 13 amino acids. Germline loops: CDR1 WSHSY, CDR2 SAAADI. CDR3 protein: CASSQTTGSPISF. The CDR3 DNA reads TGCGCCAGCAGTCAGACGACAGGGAGCCCCATCTCCTTC.

As for this clone: Other DNA variants within this sample encode the same CDR3. This chain uses TRBV18 with TRBJ1-3; 9 bases are shared with TRBD1. V dropped 3 bases and J dropped 1; count of bases not matched to a gene: 1. The germline V gene encodes CDR1 KGHSH and CDR2 LQKENI. The CDR3 is 15 residues long. CDR3 amino acids: CASSPGQGSGNTIYF. As DNA, the CDR3 is TGTGCCAGCTCACCGGGACAGGGATCTGGAAACACCATATATTTT.

The chain combines TRBV10-3 with TRBJ1-1; D unclear. Germline loops: CDR1 ENHRY, CDR2 SYGVKD. CDR3 length equals 15 residues. The V end was cut by 0 bases, the J end by 0 bases, with 8 bases between. The CDR3 DNA reads TGTGCCATCAGTGAGTCTACTGAAATGAACACTGAAGCTTTCTTT. Translated, it gives CAISESTEMNTEAFF.